This T cell receptor (beta chain) was identified during a study of blood T cell repertoires in COVID-19. The CDR3 loop spans 17 amino acids. Deletions cut 1 base from V and 1 base from J, with 11 bases between. Germline loops: CDR1 LNHNV, CDR2 YYDKDF (reference sequence). Clones were sequenced by immunoSEQ multiplex PCR, and TCRdb holds only the in-frame ones, with some missing. This sample carries 40,000 or so clones, about 90% of them seen once, and the ten largest clones take around 12%. Sequencing input: peripheral blood. The TCR originated in a human donor in a cohort sampled during active COVID-19. The rearrangement links TRBV15 to TRBJ2-6; a weak D match, TRBD1 (5 bases). The CDR3: CATSRGTPMSGANVLTF. The CDR3 nucleotides are TGTGCCACCAGCAGAGGGACACCGATGTCTGGGGCCAACGTCCTGACTTTC.